The clone carrying this T cell receptor (beta chain) appeared a few times. As yet, its antigen is unknown. In TCRdb, the 5' RACE reads were re-called with MiXCR into one record per CDR3 protein. The table has 410,000 or so distinct CDR3 sequences, 23% seen once. The sample belongs to a study of T-cell memory formation after mild COVID-19. The wider study: TCR clustering was largely donor specific.

Study-level points and caveats: Clones contracting day 15 to 85 were balanced CD4/CD8; later expanders leaned CD4+.

Sample: PBMCs or a T cell subset sorted from them (not recorded which). The receptor comes from an adult woman who had mild COVID-19 (a few samples of this study predate the infection). Cell type and time point are not known.

DNA of the CDR3: TGTGCCAGCAGTGAAGCTGGTCAGCAGTTCTTC. Its protein product is CASSEAGQQFF. The chain recombines TRBV2 with TRBJ2-1; no clear D. CDR3 length equals 11 residues. From germline, CDR1 is SNHLY and CDR2 FYNNEI. The V end was cut by 0 bases, the J end by 11 bases, with 5 bases between.